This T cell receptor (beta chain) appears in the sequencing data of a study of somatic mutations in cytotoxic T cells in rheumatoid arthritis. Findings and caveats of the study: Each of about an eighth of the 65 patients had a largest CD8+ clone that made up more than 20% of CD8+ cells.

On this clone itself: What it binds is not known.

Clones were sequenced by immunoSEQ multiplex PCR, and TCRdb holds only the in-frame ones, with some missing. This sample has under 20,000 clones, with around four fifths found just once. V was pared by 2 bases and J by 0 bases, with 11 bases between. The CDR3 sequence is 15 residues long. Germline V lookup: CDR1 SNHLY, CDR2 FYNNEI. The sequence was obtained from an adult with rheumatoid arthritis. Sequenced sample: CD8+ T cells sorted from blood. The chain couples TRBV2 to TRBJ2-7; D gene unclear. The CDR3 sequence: CASSEIAGSSYEQYF. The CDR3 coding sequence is TGTGCCAGCAGTGAAATAGCAGGCAGCTCCTACGAGCAGTACTTC.